Given below is one TCR beta chain in context. This record comes from a study of T cells in localized non-small cell lung cancer. Looked up from germline, CDR1 is GTSNPN and CDR2 is SVGIG (reference sequence). J was trimmed by 6 bases and V by 4 bases; bases with no gene match: 12. The CDR3 runs to 15 residues. This table comes from immunoSEQ multiplex PCR, and its TCRdb copy is limited to in-frame clones, with some not included. Here the sample spans roughly 30,000 clones, about 90% being singletons. Material: peripheral blood mononuclear cells, obtained before any cancer treatment. This chain joins TRBV30 and TRBJ1-2, with 9 positions matching TRBD1. This TCR derives from a woman aged 40-70 years with stage III lung adenocarcinoma. The CDR3 DNA is TGTGCCTGGAAGTATCCAGGACAGGGGATGAATGGCTACACCTTC. It encodes CAWKYPGQGMNGYTF.